Described below is a single T cell receptor beta chain sequence and its context. The antigen is unknown. This sample was included in a study of T cells after yellow fever vaccination. Findings and caveats of the study: Among primary-vaccination clones, most reappeared after the booster, at just under 98% for CD4 and 85% to 90% for CD8.

MiXCR was run by TCRdb on the 5' RACE reads, yielding one entry per CDR3 protein. Here the sample spans some 670,000 distinct CDR3 sequences, about 12% being singletons. The CDR3 spans 19 residues. Germline assignment: CDR1 SGHRS and CDR2 YFSETQ. V lost 0 bases and J lost 4; bases outside the gene matches: 12. V and J are TRBV5-1 and TRBJ2-7, with 14 bases lining up with TRBD2. The input for sequencing was PBMCs, taken on the day of the yellow fever booster vaccination. The TCR originated in a man aged 25 to 45 who received the YFV17D yellow fever vaccine. The CDR3 loop reads CASSLGSGGTSGRLYEQYF. The CDR3 bases are TGCGCCAGCAGCTTGGGGTCGGGCGGGACTAGCGGGAGATTGTACGAGCAGTACTTC.